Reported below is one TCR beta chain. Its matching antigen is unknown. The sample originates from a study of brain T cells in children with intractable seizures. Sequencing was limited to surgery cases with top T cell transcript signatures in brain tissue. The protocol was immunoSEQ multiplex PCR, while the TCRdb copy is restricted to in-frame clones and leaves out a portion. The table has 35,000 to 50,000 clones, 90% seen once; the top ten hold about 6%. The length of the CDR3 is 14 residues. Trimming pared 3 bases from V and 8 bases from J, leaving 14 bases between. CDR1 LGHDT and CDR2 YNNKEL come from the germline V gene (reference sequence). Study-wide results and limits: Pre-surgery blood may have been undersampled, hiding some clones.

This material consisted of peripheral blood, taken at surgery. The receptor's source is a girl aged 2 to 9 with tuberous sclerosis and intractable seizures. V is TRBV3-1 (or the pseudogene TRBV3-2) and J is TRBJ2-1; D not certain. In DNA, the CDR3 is TGTGCCAGCAGCCAGGTGGCGGTTGCGGATGAGCAGTTCTTC. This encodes CASSQVAVADEQFF.